This T cell receptor beta chain was identified during a study of tumor-infiltrating lymphocytes in primary liver carcinoma. Study in general: Treatment of the patients' primary liver carcinoma consisted of surgical resection. Between 4.2 and 10 cm across, the tumors were all of stage T1-T3 N0M0. Study-level findings and limits: Because the samples were bulk unsorted, the study did not compare CD4+ and CD8+ repertoires.

In addition to blood RNA drawn from unsorted whole blood, germline DNA was extracted. A sample of about 4.2 milliliters of peripheral blood was taken before surgery. Deletions cut 4 bases from V and 0 bases from J, with 6 bases between. This CDR3 is 13 amino acids long. Looked up from germline, CDR1 is MNHNY and CDR2 is SVGAGI (reference sequence). This clonotype was recorded a few times. Its specificity is not known. TCR beta cDNA was made from approximately 500 ng total RNA with a constant-region primer. Amplification in three nested multiplex PCR rounds with slightly modified ARM-PCR gave rise to TCR beta libraries. Investigators reported that the first two PCR rounds, at roughly 10 cycles each, used TRBV1-TRBV30 forward primers with a C-beta reverse primer. TCRdb ran MiXCR on the multiplex PCR reads and lists one entry per CDR3 protein. Here the sample spans more than 150,000 distinct CDR3 sequences, approximately 60% being singletons.

This clonotype was sampled from a man aged 35 to 55 with primary liver carcinoma and hepatitis B virus infection. Specimen: peripheral blood. This rearrangement joins TRBV6-6 to TRBJ1-1; D gene ambiguous. The CDR3 region has the DNA TGTGCCAGCAGTTTCGTATTGAACACTGAAGCTTTCTTT. This gives the protein CASSFVLNTEAFF.